A selection of T cell receptor beta chains follows, all from one sample in a study of T cell responses to AZD1222 COVID-19 vaccine. Here immunoSEQ multiplex PCR was the method, and the copy in TCRdb shows in-frame clones only, minus some. This sample has 100,000 to 150,000 clones, with roughly 90% found just once. This sample comprised peripheral blood, obtained on day 0 of AZD1222 vaccination. Receptor source: an adult in good health. Both conserved end residues are part of each CDR3. A D gene is named only where the DNA matches it firmly. Clone sizes are given selectively: once, few, many, or a class where the clone is expanded.

v_call: TRBV7-9; d_call: -; clone_size: -; j_call: TRBJ2-5; cdr3_nt: TGTGCCAGCGTTAGTGCAGGGTTGGAGACCCAGTACTTC; cdr3_aa: CASVSAGLETQYF
v_call: TRBV6-5; d_call: -; clone_size: -; j_call: TRBJ1-6; cdr3_nt: TGTGCCAGCAGTAGGGACGGTTCCAATTCACCCCTCCACTTT; cdr3_aa: CASSRDGSNSPLHF
v_call: TRBV5-1; d_call: -; clone_size: -; j_call: TRBJ2-2; cdr3_nt: TGCGCCAGCAGCTTACTCACCGGGGAGCTGTTTTTT; cdr3_aa: CASSLLTGELFF
v_call: TRBV19; d_call: -; clone_size: -; j_call: TRBJ1-5; cdr3_nt: TGTGCCAGTAGTACCCTGAGGGGGAAGGGAAATCAGCCCCAGCATTTT; cdr3_aa: CASSTLRGKGNQPQHF
v_call: TRBV15; d_call: -; clone_size: -; j_call: TRBJ2-6; cdr3_nt: TGTGCCACCAGCAGGGACAGTTCGACCGGGGCCAACGTCCTGACTTTC; cdr3_aa: CATSRDSSTGANVLTF
v_call: TRBV5-1; d_call: -; clone_size: -; j_call: TRBJ1-2; cdr3_nt: TGCGCCAGCAGCTTGGCAGGGACACGCTATGGCTACACCTTC; cdr3_aa: CASSLAGTRYGYTF
v_call: TRBV5-6; d_call: -; clone_size: -; j_call: TRBJ2-7; cdr3_nt: TGTGCCAGCAGCTTGGCCATGGACAGCTACGAGCAGTACTTC; cdr3_aa: CASSLAMDSYEQYF
v_call: TRBV28; d_call: -; clone_size: -; j_call: TRBJ1-2; cdr3_nt: TGTGCCAGCAGGGCCGGGGCGGGCACCTACTATGGCTACACCTTC; cdr3_aa: CASRAGAGTYYGYTF
v_call: TRBV9; d_call: -; clone_size: -; j_call: TRBJ1-2; cdr3_nt: TGTGCCAGCAGCGTAGAATTAAGAGGCCCGAACTATGGCTACACCTTC; cdr3_aa: CASSVELRGPNYGYTF
v_call: TRBV14; d_call: TRBD1; clone_size: few; j_call: TRBJ1-2; cdr3_nt: TGTGCCAGCAGCTTAGGGACAGGGCCCTACTATGGCTACACCTTC; cdr3_aa: CASSLGTGPYYGYTF
v_call: TRBV27; d_call: -; clone_size: -; j_call: TRBJ1-4; cdr3_nt: TGTGCCAGCAGTTCGACGGGAACCCTGAATGAAAAACTGTTTTTT; cdr3_aa: CASSSTGTLNEKLFF
v_call: TRBV19; d_call: -; clone_size: -; j_call: TRBJ2-3; cdr3_nt: TGTGCCAGTAGCCCGCCGGCGGGAAGGGGAGATACGCAGTATTTT; cdr3_aa: CASSPPAGRGDTQYF
v_call: TRBV2; d_call: -; clone_size: few; j_call: TRBJ2-2; cdr3_nt: TGTGCCAGCAGTGAATCCGGGGAGCTGTTTTTT; cdr3_aa: CASSESGELFF
v_call: TRBV7-3; d_call: -; clone_size: -; j_call: TRBJ2-1; cdr3_nt: TGTGCCAGCAGCTTATTTGGCAATGAGCAGTTCTTC; cdr3_aa: CASSLFGNEQFF
v_call: TRBV7-9; d_call: TRBD2; clone_size: few; j_call: TRBJ2-2; cdr3_nt: TGTGCCAGCAGCTTAGGCGGGGGGACCGGGGAGCTGTTTTTT; cdr3_aa: CASSLGGGTGELFF
v_call: TRBV5-1; d_call: -; clone_size: once; j_call: TRBJ1-1; cdr3_nt: TGCGCCAGCAGCTTGGCCCAAGGGGCAGGGGCTGAAGCTTTCTTT; cdr3_aa: CASSLAQGAGAEAFF
v_call: TRBV5-1; d_call: -; clone_size: -; j_call: TRBJ1-5; cdr3_nt: TGCGCCAGCAGCTTCGAGGGGGGCAATCAGCCCCAGCATTTT; cdr3_aa: CASSFEGGNQPQHF
v_call: TRBV7-3; d_call: -; clone_size: -; j_call: TRBJ2-5; cdr3_nt: TGTGCCAGCAGCTCCCAGGGTAGCGGCAATCAAGAGACCCAGTACTTC; cdr3_aa: CASSSQGSGNQETQYF